This paragraph covers one TCR beta chain sequence. The V gene end was trimmed by 4 bases and the J gene end by 1 base; junction bases not matched to a gene: 8. Germline V CDR1 and CDR2: SNHLY, FYNNEI. There are 17 residues in the CDR3. This specimen comes from a study of cytomegalovirus exposure and HLA in healthy donors. The study ran its PCR with 60 Vbeta and 13 Jbeta primers. The method was immunoSEQ multiplex PCR; TCRdb's version includes in-frame clones alone and lacks a portion of them. The profile shows under 200,000 clones, 60% to 85% of them singletons. What was sequenced was PBMCs. This TCR was recovered from a male donor in good health and CMV-seropositive. The V call is TRBV2, the J call TRBJ1-5; 9 bases match TRBD1. The CDR3 nucleotides are TGTGCCAGCAGTGGGGGACAGGGTTTGAAAAGCAATCAGCCCCAGCATTTT. Translation gives CASSGGQGLKSNQPQHF.